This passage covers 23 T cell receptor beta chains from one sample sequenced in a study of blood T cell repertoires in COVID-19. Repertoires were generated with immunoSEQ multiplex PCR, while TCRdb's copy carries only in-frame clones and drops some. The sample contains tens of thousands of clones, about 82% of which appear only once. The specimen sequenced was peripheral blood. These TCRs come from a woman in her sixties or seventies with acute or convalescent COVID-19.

Here the CDR3 reads CASSPGTSGVLRAQYF. CDR3 bases: TGTGCCAGCAGCCCCGGGACTAGCGGGGTATTGAGGGCGCAGTATTTT. The chain employs TRBV5-4 and TRBJ2-3, with 13 bases lining up with TRBD2. The CDR3 consists of 16 residues. CDR1 and CDR2 from the germline V gene are SGHNT and YYREEE (reference sequence). Trimming removed 4 bases from V and 10 bases from J; junction bases left unmatched: 12. The variable domain in full, completed from reference TRBV5-4 and TRBJ2-3, reads ETGVTQSPTHLIKTRGQQVTLRCSSQSGHNTVSWYQQALGQGPQFIFQYYREEENGRGNFPPRFSGLQFPNYSSELNVNALELDDSALYLCASSPGTSGVLRAQYFGPGTRLTVL.

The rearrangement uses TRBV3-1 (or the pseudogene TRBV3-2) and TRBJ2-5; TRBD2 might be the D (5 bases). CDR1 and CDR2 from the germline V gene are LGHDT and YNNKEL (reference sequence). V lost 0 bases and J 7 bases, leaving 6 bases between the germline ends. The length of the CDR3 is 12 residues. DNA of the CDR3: TGTGCCAGCAGCCAAGATCGGGGGACCCAGTACTTC. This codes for CASSQDRGTQYF.

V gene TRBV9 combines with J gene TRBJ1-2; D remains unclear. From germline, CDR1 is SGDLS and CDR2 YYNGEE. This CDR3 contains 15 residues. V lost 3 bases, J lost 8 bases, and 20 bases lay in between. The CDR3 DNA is TGTGCCAGCAGCGGATCCCTAGGAAGGGAGGGCGGCTACACCTTC. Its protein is CASSGSLGREGGYTF.

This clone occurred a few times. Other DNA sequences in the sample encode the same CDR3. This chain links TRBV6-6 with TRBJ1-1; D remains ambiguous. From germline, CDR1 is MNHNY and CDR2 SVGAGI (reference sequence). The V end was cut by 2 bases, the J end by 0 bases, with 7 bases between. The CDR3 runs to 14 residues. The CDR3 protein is CASSYPEMNTEAFF. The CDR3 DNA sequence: TGTGCCAGCAGTTACCCAGAAATGAACACTGAAGCTTTCTTT.

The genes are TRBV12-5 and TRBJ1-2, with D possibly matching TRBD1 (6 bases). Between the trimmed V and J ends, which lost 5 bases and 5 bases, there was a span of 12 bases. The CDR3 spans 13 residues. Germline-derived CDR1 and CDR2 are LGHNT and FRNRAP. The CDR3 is CASGIDRRYGYTF. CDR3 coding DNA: TGTGCTAGTGGTATTGACAGGCGATATGGCTACACCTTC. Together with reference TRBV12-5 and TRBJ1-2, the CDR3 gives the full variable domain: DARVTQTPRHKVTEMGQEVTMRCQPILGHNTVFWYRQTMMQGLELLAYFRNRAPLDDSGMPKDRFSAEMPDATLATLKIQPSEPRDSAVYFCASGIDRRYGYTFGSGTRLTVV.

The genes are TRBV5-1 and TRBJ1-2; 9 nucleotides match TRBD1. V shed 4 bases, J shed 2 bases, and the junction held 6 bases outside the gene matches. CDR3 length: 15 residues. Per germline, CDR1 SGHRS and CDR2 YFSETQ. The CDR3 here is CASSRGQGGNYGYTF. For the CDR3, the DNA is TGCGCCAGCAGCAGGGGACAGGGAGGAAACTATGGCTACACCTTC.

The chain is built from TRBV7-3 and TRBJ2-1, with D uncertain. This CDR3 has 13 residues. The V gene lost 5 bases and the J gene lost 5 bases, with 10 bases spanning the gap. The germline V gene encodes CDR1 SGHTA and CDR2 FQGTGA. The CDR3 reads CASSLSQDNEQFF. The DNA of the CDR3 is TGTGCCAGCAGCCTTTCCCAGGACAATGAGCAGTTCTTC.

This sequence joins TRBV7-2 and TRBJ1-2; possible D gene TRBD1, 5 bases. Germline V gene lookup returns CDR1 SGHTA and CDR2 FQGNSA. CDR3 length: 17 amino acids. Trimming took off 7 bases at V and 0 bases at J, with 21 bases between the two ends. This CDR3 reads CASNYRGGASSNYGYTF. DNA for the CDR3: TGTGCCAGCAACTACCGGGGAGGGGCCAGTTCTAACTATGGCTACACCTTC.

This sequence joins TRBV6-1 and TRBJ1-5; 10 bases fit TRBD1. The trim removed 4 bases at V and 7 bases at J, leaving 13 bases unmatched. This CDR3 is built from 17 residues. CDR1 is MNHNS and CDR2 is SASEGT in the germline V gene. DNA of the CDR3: TGTGCCAGCAGTGGAAGGGCGAGACAGGGGGCAGGGCAGCCCCAGCATTTT. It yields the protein CASSGRARQGAGQPQHF.

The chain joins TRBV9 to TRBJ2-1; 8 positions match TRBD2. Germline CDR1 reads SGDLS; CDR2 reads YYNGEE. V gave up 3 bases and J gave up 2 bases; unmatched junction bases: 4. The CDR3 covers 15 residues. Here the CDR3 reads CASSDTSGPYNEQFF. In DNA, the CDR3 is TGTGCCAGCAGCGATACTAGCGGTCCCTACAATGAGCAGTTCTTC.

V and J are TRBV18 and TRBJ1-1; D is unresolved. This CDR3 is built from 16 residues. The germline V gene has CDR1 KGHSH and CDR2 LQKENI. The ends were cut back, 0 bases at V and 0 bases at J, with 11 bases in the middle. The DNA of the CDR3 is TGTGCCAGCTCACCACCGCGTCCAGGTTTGAACACTGAAGCTTTCTTT. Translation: CASSPPRPGLNTEAFF.

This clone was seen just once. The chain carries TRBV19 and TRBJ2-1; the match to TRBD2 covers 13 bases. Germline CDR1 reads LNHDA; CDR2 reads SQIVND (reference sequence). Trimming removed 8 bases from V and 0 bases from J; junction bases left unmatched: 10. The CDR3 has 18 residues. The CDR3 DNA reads TGTGCCAGTCTCAAGACTAGCGGGAGGTTCAGCTCCTACAATGAGCAGTTCTTC. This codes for CASLKTSGRFSSYNEQFF.

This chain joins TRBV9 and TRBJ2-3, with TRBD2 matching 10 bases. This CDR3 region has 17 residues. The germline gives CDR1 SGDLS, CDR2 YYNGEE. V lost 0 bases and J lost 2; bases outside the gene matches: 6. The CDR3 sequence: CASSVVYSGGATDTQYF. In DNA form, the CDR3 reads TGTGCCAGCAGCGTAGTCTACAGCGGGGGGGCCACAGATACGCAGTATTTT.

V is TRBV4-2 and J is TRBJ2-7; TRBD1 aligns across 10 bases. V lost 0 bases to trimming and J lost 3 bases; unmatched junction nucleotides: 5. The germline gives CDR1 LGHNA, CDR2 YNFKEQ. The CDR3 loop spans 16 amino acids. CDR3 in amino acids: CASSQDGGTGDYEQYF. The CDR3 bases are TGTGCCAGCAGCCAAGATGGAGGGACAGGGGACTACGAGCAGTACTTC.

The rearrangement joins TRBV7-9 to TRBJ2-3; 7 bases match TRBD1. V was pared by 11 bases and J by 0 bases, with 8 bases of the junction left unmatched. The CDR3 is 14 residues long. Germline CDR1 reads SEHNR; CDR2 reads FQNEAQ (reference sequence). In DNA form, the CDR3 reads TGTGCCGGGTACGGACAGGCTAGCACAGATACGCAGTATTTT. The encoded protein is CAGYGQASTDTQYF.

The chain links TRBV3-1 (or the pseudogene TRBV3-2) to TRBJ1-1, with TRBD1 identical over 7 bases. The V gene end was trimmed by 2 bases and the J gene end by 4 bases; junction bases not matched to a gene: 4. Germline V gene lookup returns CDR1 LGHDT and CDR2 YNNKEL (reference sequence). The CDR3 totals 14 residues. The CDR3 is CASSQYRGTTEAFF. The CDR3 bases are TGTGCCAGCAGCCAATACAGGGGTACCACTGAAGCTTTCTTT.

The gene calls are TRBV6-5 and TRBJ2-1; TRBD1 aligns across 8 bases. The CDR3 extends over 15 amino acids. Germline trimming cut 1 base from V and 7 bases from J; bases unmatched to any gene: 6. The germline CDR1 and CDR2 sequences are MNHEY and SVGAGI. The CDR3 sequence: CASSYFGQGGNEQFF. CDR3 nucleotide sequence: TGTGCCAGCAGTTACTTCGGACAGGGAGGTAATGAGCAGTTCTTC.

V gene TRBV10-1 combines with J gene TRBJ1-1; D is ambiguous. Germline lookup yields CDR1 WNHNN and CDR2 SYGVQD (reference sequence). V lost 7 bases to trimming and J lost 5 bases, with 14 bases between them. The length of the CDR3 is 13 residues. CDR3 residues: CASTAQKGTEAFF. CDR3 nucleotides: TGCGCCAGCACCGCACAGAAAGGTACTGAAGCTTTCTTT.

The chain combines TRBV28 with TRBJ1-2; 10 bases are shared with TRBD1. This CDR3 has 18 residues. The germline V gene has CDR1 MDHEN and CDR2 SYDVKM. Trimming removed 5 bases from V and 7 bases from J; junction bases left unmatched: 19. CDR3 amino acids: CASSPAGTGEYMYGGYTF. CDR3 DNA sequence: TGTGCCAGCAGTCCAGCAGGGACAGGGGAGTACATGTATGGTGGCTACACCTTC.

CDR3 region: CASSLTGVGNTIYF. CDR3 nucleotide sequence: TGTGCCAGCAGCCTTACAGGGGTTGGAAACACCATATATTTT. The gene calls are TRBV7-9 and TRBJ1-3, with 7 bases aligning to TRBD1. Germline lookup yields CDR1 SEHNR and CDR2 FQNEAQ (reference sequence). J was trimmed by 3 bases and V by 5 bases; bases with no gene match: 4. The CDR3 sequence is 14 residues long.

The CDR3 bases are TGTGCCAGCAGCGTGGGGTCGGGACTAGCTAACAATGAGCAGTTCTTC. This sequence encodes CASSVGSGLANNEQFF. The rearrangement links TRBV9 to TRBJ2-1; 9 nucleotides match TRBD2. Germline assignment: CDR1 SGDLS and CDR2 YYNGEE. J gave up 5 bases and V 2 bases, and 8 bases lay outside the gene matches. There are 16 residues in the CDR3.

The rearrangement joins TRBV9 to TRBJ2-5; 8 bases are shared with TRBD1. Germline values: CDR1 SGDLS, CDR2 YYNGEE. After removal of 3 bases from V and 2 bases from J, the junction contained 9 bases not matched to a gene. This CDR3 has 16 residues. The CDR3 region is CASSAGTGPTQETQYF. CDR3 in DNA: TGTGCCAGCAGCGCGGGGACAGGACCTACACAAGAGACCCAGTACTTC.

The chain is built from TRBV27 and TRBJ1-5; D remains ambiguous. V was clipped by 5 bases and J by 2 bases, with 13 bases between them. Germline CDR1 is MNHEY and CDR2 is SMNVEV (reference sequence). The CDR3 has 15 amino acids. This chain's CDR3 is CASSPPGKGNQPQHF. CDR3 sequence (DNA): TGTGCCAGCAGTCCACCAGGTAAGGGCAATCAGCCCCAGCATTTT.